Listed here is a single T cell receptor beta chain. This entry belongs to a study of T cell responses to AZD1222 COVID-19 vaccine. Deletions cut 4 bases from V and 0 bases from J, with 14 bases between. This CDR3 spans 17 amino acids. CDR1 is SGHRS and CDR2 is YFSETQ in the germline V gene. Clones were sequenced by immunoSEQ multiplex PCR, and TCRdb holds only the in-frame ones, with some missing. The repertoire has approximately 110,000 clones, roughly 86% of them found once; the top ten carry around 4.5%. The starting material was peripheral blood, obtained on day 0 of AZD1222 vaccination. This TCR was recovered from an adult in good health. The chain uses TRBV5-1 and TRBJ2-6, with a tentative D call TRBD1 (7 bases). CDR3 loop: CASSRGTVYSGANVLTF. CDR3 nucleotides: TGCGCCAGCAGCCGCGGGACAGTCTACTCTGGGGCCAACGTCCTGACTTTC.